Listed below are T cell receptor beta chains from one sample, sequenced in a study of blood T cell repertoires in COVID-19. The data were produced by immunoSEQ multiplex PCR, yet TCRdb's version contains in-frame clones alone and is incomplete. The sample has under 300,000 clones, about 85% seen once. The sequencing input was peripheral blood. These TCRs come from a man aged 25-40 years who had recovered from COVID-19. The CDR3 runs from the conserved cysteine through the conserved F or W. A D gene is named only where the DNA matches it firmly. Where a row states a size, it is once, few, many or the class of an expanded clone; other rows omit it.

d_call | j_call | v_call | clone_size | cdr3_aa | cdr3_nt
NA | TRBJ2-7 | TRBV6-1 | NA | CASSEDISSSYEQYF | TGTGCCAGCAGTGAGGACATCTCCTCCTCCTACGAGCAGTACTTC
TRBD2 | TRBJ2-2 | TRBV20-1 | NA | CSASEASGGARELFF | TGCAGTGCTAGTGAGGCTAGCGGGGGGGCTCGGGAGCTGTTTTTT
NA | TRBJ1-3 | TRBV15 | NA | CATSRPGGDSGNTIYF | TGTGCCACCAGCAGGCCGGGAGGGGACTCTGGAAACACCATATATTTT
TRBD1 | TRBJ1-6 | TRBV19 | NA | CASSDRENSPLHF | TGTGCCAGTAGTGACAGGGAGAATTCACCCCTCCACTTT
NA | TRBJ1-1 | TRBV7-9 | NA | CASRTGQVNTEAFF | TGTGCCAGCAGGACGGGACAAGTTAACACTGAAGCTTTCTTT
NA | TRBJ1-5 | TRBV27 | NA | CASRPQGGGNQPQHF | TGTGCCAGCAGGCCACAGGGTGGTGGCAATCAGCCCCAGCATTTT
TRBD1 | TRBJ2-7 | TRBV10-3 | NA | CAIGVGQGSYEQYF | TGTGCCATCGGCGTCGGACAGGGTTCCTACGAGCAGTACTTC
NA | TRBJ2-3 | TRBV19 | NA | CASRNRVPDTQYF | TGTGCCAGTAGAAACAGGGTTCCAGATACGCAGTATTTT
NA | TRBJ2-1 | TRBV2 | NA | CASSEGQVSNEQFF | TGTGCCAGCAGTGAAGGACAGGTCAGCAATGAGCAGTTCTTC
NA | TRBJ1-1 | TRBV5-1 | NA | CASSSGHQNTEAFF | TGCGCCAGCAGCTCGGGACACCAGAACACTGAAGCTTTCTTT
TRBD1 | TRBJ1-6 | TRBV7-9 | once | CASSPGTGGLTLHF | TGTGCCAGCAGCCCCGGGACAGGGGGCTTAACCCTCCACTTT
TRBD1 | TRBJ1-2 | TRBV10-3 | many | CAISETKPEDRGLYGYTF | TGTGCCATCAGTGAGACGAAGCCCGAGGACAGGGGGCTATATGGCTACACCTTC
NA | TRBJ2-7 | TRBV10-3 | NA | CAISESQGKGTYEQYF | TGTGCCATCAGTGAGTCGCAGGGAAAGGGGACCTACGAGCAGTACTTC
NA | TRBJ2-6 | TRBV7-3 | NA | CASSFGQSGANVLTF | TGTGCCAGCAGCTTTGGGCAAAGCGGGGCCAACGTCCTGACTTTC
NA | TRBJ2-3 | TRBV21-1 | once | CASSKGLAGALRSTDTQYF | TGTGCCAGCAGCAAAGGACTAGCGGGGGCCCTCAGAAGCACAGATACGCAGTATTTT
NA | TRBJ1-4 | TRBV14 | NA | CASSQYSTGEKLFF | TGTGCCAGCAGCCAATATTCAACAGGGGAAAAACTGTTTTTT
NA | TRBJ1-2 | TRBV6-6 | few | CASSARLSNYGYTF | TGTGCCAGCAGTGCCAGACTGAGTAACTATGGCTACACCTTC
NA | TRBJ2-5 | TRBV11-1 | NA | CASSLEAGGETQYF | TGTGCCAGCAGCTTAGAGGCAGGGGGGGAGACCCAGTACTTC
NA | TRBJ1-6 | TRBV4-1 | NA | CASSQGTGEAPLHF | TGCGCCAGCAGCCAAGGAACGGGAGAGGCACCCCTCCACTTT
TRBD1 | TRBJ2-5 | TRBV27 | NA | CASSLVGQGALETQYF | TGTGCCAGCAGTTTAGTGGGACAGGGGGCTTTAGAGACCCAGTACTTC
TRBD1 | TRBJ2-2 | TRBV19 | NA | CASARTGNRLGELFF | TGTGCCAGTGCAAGGACAGGGAATCGGTTAGGGGAGCTGTTTTTT
NA | TRBJ2-7 | TRBV29-1 | NA | CSTSQGLVGYEQYF | TGCAGCACCTCCCAGGGGCTAGTGGGCTACGAGCAGTACTTC
NA | TRBJ1-2 | TRBV18 | NA | CASSSDTYGYTF | TGTGCCAGCTCATCCGACACCTATGGCTACACCTTC
TRBD1 | TRBJ1-4 | TRBV7-8 | NA | CASSQGVTGEKLFF | TGTGCCAGCAGCCAGGGGGTAACGGGCGAAAAACTGTTTTTT
NA | TRBJ2-1 | TRBV3-1/TRBV3-2 | NA | CASSATRNGINEQFF | TGTGCCAGCAGCGCTACTAGGAACGGGATAAATGAGCAGTTCTTC
NA | TRBJ1-6 | TRBV3-1/TRBV3-2 | NA | CASSQETDSPLHF | TGTGCCAGCAGCCAAGAAACGGATTCACCCCTCCACTTT
TRBD2 | TRBJ2-5 | TRBV19 | NA | CASSPSQRGGAKETQYF | TGTGCCAGTAGTCCGAGTCAGCGCGGGGGGGCGAAAGAGACCCAGTACTTC
NA | TRBJ2-7 | TRBV19 | NA | CASSIGPGTNYEQYF | TGTGCCAGTAGTATAGGGCCAGGGACAAACTACGAGCAGTACTTC